Below, 21 T cell receptor beta chains from the same sample are listed, as sequenced in a study of cytomegalovirus exposure and HLA in healthy donors. This PCR relied on a set of 60 Vbeta primers and 13 Jbeta primers. Assay used: immunoSEQ multiplex PCR; TCRdb lists only in-frame clones, some missing. The top ten clones hold 1% of a sample with approximately 170,000 clones, 85% of them seen once. The source material was PBMCs. These receptors were obtained from a boy between 2 and 10 years old in good health and CMV-seronegative.

This clone was found a few times. The chain combines TRBV15 with TRBJ1-2, with TRBD1 as a possible D gene (5 bases). The CDR3 is 15 residues long. CDR1 and CDR2 (germline): LNHNV, YYDKDF (reference sequence). V lost 0 bases to trimming and J lost 6 bases, with 14 bases between them. Here the CDR3 reads CATSRERAGKDGYTF. CDR3 sequence (DNA): TGTGCCACCAGCAGAGAAAGGGCAGGGAAGGATGGCTACACCTTC.

The rearrangement uses TRBV6-5 and TRBJ2-5; TRBD1 matches at 8 bases. Germline-derived CDR1 and CDR2 are MNHEY and SVGAGI. J gave up 5 bases and V 6 bases, and 11 bases lay outside the gene matches. This CDR3 region has 15 residues. CDR3 DNA sequence: TGTGCCAGCAGCCCGGCAGGGGGCCTGGGTGAGACCCAGTACTTC. As protein: CASSPAGGLGETQYF.

V usage is TRBV6-1 and J usage is TRBJ1-3; 8 positions match TRBD1. The CDR3 is 14 residues long. CDR1 is MNHNS, CDR2 SASEGT, per germline. J lost 4 bases, V lost 10 bases, and 9 bases had no gene match. The CDR3, as DNA: TGTGCCACCTGGGACAGGAGGTCGGGAAACACCATATATTTT. It encodes CATWDRRSGNTIYF.

The V and J genes are TRBV27 and TRBJ1-5; D is undetermined. V lost 1 base and J lost 4, with 17 bases in between. The V gene's germline CDR1 is MNHEY and CDR2 SMNVEV (reference sequence). The CDR3 loop spans 17 amino acids. CDR3 bases: TGTGCCAGCAGTTTATACGGAGGGCTTCGTATGAATCAGCCCCAGCATTTT. This translates into CASSLYGGLRMNQPQHF.

This clone was seen only once. CDR3 loop: CASSLVTGMATEAFF. The CDR3 DNA follows: TGTGCCAGCAGCTTAGTCACAGGGATGGCCACTGAAGCTTTCTTT. The V gene is TRBV7-8, the J gene TRBJ1-1; TRBD1 is a possible D gene (6 bases). Looked up from germline, CDR1 is SGHVS and CDR2 is FQNEAQ. This CDR3 comprises 15 residues. The V end lost 1 base, the J end lost 4 bases, and 13 bases lay between the germline ends.

The chain employs TRBV6-5 and TRBJ1-1; D gene unclear. V lost 5 bases and J lost 4, with 8 bases in between. The CDR3 is 12 residues long. The germline CDR1 and CDR2 sequences are MNHEY and SVGAGI. Written as DNA, the CDR3 is TGTGCCAGCAGTGAACGGGGCACTGAAGCTTTCTTT. Translation gives CASSERGTEAFF.

V and J are TRBV9 and TRBJ2-3; 8 positions match TRBD2. Germline CDR1 is SGDLS and CDR2 is YYNGEE. J gave up 0 bases and V 0 bases, and 9 bases lay outside the gene matches. The CDR3 has 18 amino acids. CDR3 residues: CASSVGVRGGASTDTQYF. The CDR3 bases are TGTGCCAGCAGCGTAGGTGTCCGGGGGGGGGCCAGCACAGATACGCAGTATTTT.

V gene TRBV11-2 combines with J gene TRBJ2-7, with TRBD1 matching 7 bases. CDR1 and CDR2 from the germline V gene are SGHAT and FQNNGV. There are 15 residues in the CDR3. J gave up 2 bases and V 2 bases, and 6 bases lay outside the gene matches. The CDR3 nucleotides read TGTGCCAGCAGCTTACCCGGGACAGCCCCCTACGAGCAGTACGTC. Translated, it gives CASSLPGTAPYEQYV.

This chain links TRBV27 with TRBJ1-1; D might be TRBD1 (6 bases). The length of the CDR3 is 16 residues. CDR1 MNHEY and CDR2 SMNVEV come from the germline V gene (reference sequence). V lost 3 bases, J lost 4 bases, and 18 bases lay in between. CDR3 residues: CASSFGPRRGPTEAFF. The CDR3 nucleotides are TGTGCCAGCAGTTTTGGTCCCAGGCGGGGGCCCACTGAAGCTTTCTTT.

V and J are TRBV6-1 and TRBJ2-3; 7 bases fit TRBD2. J gave up 2 bases and V 7 bases, and 9 bases lay outside the gene matches. Germline CDR1 and CDR2: MNHNS and SASEGT. This CDR3 contains 15 residues. The CDR3 DNA reads as TGTGCCAGCAATGAGAGGGACTACAACACAGATACGCAGTATTTT. Translating gives CASNERDYNTDTQYF.

The chain links TRBV28 to TRBJ1-1, with D uncertain. This CDR3 region has 14 residues. V lost 7 bases, J lost 1 base, and 13 bases lay in between. Per germline, CDR1 MDHEN and CDR2 SYDVKM. The CDR3 DNA is TGTGCCAGCACCTTACCGGGAAGGAACACTGAAGCTTTCTTT. It specifies CASTLPGRNTEAFF.

This rearrangement joins TRBV27 to TRBJ2-3; TRBD1 aligns across 9 bases. Per the germline V gene, CDR1 is MNHEY and CDR2 is SMNVEV (reference sequence). The CDR3 runs 16 residues. After removal of 7 bases from V and 6 bases from J, the junction contained 14 bases not matched to a gene. The CDR3 DNA is TGTGCCAGCAAGGGGACAGGGTATGTTTCGGAGGATACGCAGTATTTT. Translation: CASKGTGYVSEDTQYF.

V gene TRBV5-6 combines with J gene TRBJ2-5; D possibly corresponds to TRBD2 (6 bases). V lost 4 bases, J lost 4 bases, and 17 bases lay in between. CDR1 and CDR2 (germline): SGHDT, YYEEEE. This CDR3 contains 15 residues. The CDR3 nucleotides are TGTGCCAGCAGCGGAGGGTGGGGAGTTGCAGAGACCCAGTACTTC. It translates to CASSGGWGVAETQYF.

The rearrangement links TRBV7-2 to TRBJ2-1; TRBD2 might be the D (6 bases). The ends were cut back, 2 bases at V and 0 bases at J, with 8 bases in the middle. Germline CDR1 is SGHTA and CDR2 is FQGNSA. The CDR3 extends over 15 amino acids. Written as DNA, the CDR3 is TGTGCCAGCAGCTTACTAGCGAGCTCCTACAATGAGCAGTTCTTC. As protein: CASSLLASSYNEQFF.

This clone was observed a handful of times. The CDR3 bases are TGTGCCAGCGACCGGGGGGGTCGCTATGGCTACACCTTC. This sequence encodes CASDRGGRYGYTF. This sequence joins TRBV7-9 and TRBJ1-2; D might be TRBD1 (5 bases). This CDR3 contains 13 residues. Trimming stripped 8 bases from V and 4 bases from J, with 14 bases between. Per germline, CDR1 SEHNR and CDR2 FQNEAQ (reference sequence). The full variable domain, completed using reference TRBV7-9 and TRBJ1-2, is DTGVSQNPRHKITKRGQNVTFRCDPISEHNRLYWYRQTLGQGPEFLTYFQNEAQLEKSRLLSDRFSAERPKGSFSTLEIQRTEQGDSAMYLCASDRGGRYGYTFGSGTRLTVV.

This clone has a single count. The chain couples TRBV29-1 to TRBJ2-6, with TRBD1 matching 8 bases. Germline loops: CDR1 SQVTM, CDR2 ANQGSEA. The length of the CDR3 is 16 residues. Trimming cost V 0 bases and J 2 bases; bases outside gene matches: 3. CDR3 in amino acids: CSVEDRGPTGANVLTF. The CDR3 DNA follows: TGCAGCGTTGAAGACAGGGGGCCTACTGGGGCCAACGTCCTGACTTTC.

The chain recombines TRBV5-1 with TRBJ2-3; 14 positions agree with TRBD2. From germline, CDR1 is SGHRS and CDR2 YFSETQ. With 4 bases clipped from V and 4 bases from J, the junction kept 11 bases outside the gene matches. This CDR3 is built from 18 residues. This CDR3 is CASSRPGTSGSSPDTQYF. As DNA, the CDR3 is TGCGCCAGCAGCCGACCAGGGACTAGCGGGAGTAGTCCAGATACGCAGTATTTT.

The chain links TRBV6-1 to TRBJ1-5; D is perhaps TRBD1 (6 bases). V shed 0 bases and J shed 5 bases, with 11 bases lying between them. The CDR3 runs to 15 residues. Per the germline V gene, CDR1 is MNHNS and CDR2 is SASEGT. This CDR3 is CASSEAGGLYQPQHF. CDR3 nucleotide sequence: TGTGCCAGCAGTGAAGCGGGGGGGCTCTATCAGCCCCAGCATTTT.

This clone was seen only a few times. An end of the junction does not agree with germline; a read error may underlie this. The rearrangement uses TRBV6-1 and TRBJ1-1; no firm D call. Germline V lookup: CDR1 MNHNS, CDR2 SASEGT. The CDR3 consists of 16 residues. The CDR3 region has the DNA TGTGCCAGCAGTGAACGGACCTTTGGACTGAACACTGAGGCTTTCTTT. It codes for CASSERTFGLNTEAFF.

The chain joins TRBV5-8 to TRBJ1-2; D is unresolved. Deletions cut 9 bases from V and 1 base from J, with 7 bases between. CDR1 is SGHTS, CDR2 YDEGEE, per germline. The CDR3 covers 11 residues. The CDR3 sequence: CATHLNYGYTF. Here the CDR3 DNA reads TGTGCCACACACCTTAACTATGGCTACACCTTC.

This clone was seen a handful of times. The chain joins TRBV2 to TRBJ1-1; D gene uncertain. V was pared by 6 bases and J by 1 base, with 9 bases between. The length of the CDR3 is 13 residues. Germline CDR1 is SNHLY and CDR2 is FYNNEI. The CDR3 bases are TGTGCCAGCAGGGTTACAGAGAACACTGAAGCTTTCTTT. Its protein is CASRVTENTEAFF. Filled out from reference TRBV2 and TRBJ1-1, the complete variable domain reads EPEVTQTPSHQVTQMGQEVILRCVPISNHLYFYWYRQILGQKVEFLVSFYNNEISEKSEIFDDQFSVERPDGSNFTLKIRSTKLEDSAMYFCASRVTENTEAFFGQGTRLTVV.